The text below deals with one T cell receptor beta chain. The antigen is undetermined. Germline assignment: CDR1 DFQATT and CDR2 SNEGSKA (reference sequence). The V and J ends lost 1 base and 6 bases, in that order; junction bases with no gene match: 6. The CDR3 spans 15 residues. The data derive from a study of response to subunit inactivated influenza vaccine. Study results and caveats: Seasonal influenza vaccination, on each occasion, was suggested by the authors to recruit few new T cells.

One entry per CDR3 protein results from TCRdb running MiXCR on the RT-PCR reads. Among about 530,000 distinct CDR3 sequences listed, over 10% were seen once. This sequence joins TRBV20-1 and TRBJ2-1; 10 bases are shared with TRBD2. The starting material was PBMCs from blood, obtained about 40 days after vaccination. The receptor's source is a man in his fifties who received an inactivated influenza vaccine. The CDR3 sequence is CSARARAGGPNEQFF. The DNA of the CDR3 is TGCAGTGCTAGAGCTCGAGCGGGAGGGCCCAATGAGCAGTTCTTC.